This T cell receptor (beta chain) derives from a study of cytomegalovirus exposure and HLA in healthy donors. General study results and limits: In an earlier analysis, in some 500 donors, most V segments appeared productive either ~87% or ~30% of the time. Presence/absence results assume similar sequencing depth per donor, which may not hold. For cytomegalovirus status, the classifier reportedly gave diagnoses with high specificity and sensitivity.

CDR3 length: 15 amino acids. The germline CDR1 and CDR2 sequences are KGHSH and LQKENI. V was clipped by 4 bases and J by 0 bases; unmatched bases: 6. PCR amplification relied on 60 Vbeta primers (plus 13 Jbeta primers). Libraries were prepared by immunoSEQ multiplex PCR; TCRdb keeps only in-frame clonotypes and omits some of them. This sample's table reports approximately 110,000 clones. With regard to this clone: The target antigen is unknown.

Sequences were obtained from PBMCs. This TCR came from a man aged 35-49 years in good health and CMV-seronegative. This chain uses TRBV18 with TRBJ2-7, with 7 bases lining up with TRBD1. The chain's CDR3 is CASSLGTAISYEQYF. DNA for the CDR3: TGTGCCAGCTCACTTGGGACAGCAATCTCCTACGAGCAGTACTTC.